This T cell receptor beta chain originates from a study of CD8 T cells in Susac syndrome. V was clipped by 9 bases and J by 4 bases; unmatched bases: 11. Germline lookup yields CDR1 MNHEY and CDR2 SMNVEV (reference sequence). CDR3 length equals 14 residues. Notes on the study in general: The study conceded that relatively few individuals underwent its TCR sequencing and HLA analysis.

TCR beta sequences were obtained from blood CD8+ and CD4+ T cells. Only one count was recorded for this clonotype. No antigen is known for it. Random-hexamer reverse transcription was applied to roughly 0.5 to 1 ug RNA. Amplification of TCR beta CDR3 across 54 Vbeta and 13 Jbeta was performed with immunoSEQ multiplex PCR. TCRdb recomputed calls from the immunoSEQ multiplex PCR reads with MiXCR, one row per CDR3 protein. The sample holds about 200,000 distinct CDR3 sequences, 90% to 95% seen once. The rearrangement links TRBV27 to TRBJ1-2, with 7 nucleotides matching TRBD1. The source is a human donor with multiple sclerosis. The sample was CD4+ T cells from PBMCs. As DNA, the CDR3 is TGTGCCAGTAAGGCGACCGGGACAGCCTATGGCTACACCTTC. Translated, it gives CASKATGTAYGYTF.